Presented here are 14 T cell receptor beta chains from one specimen sequenced in a study of blood T cell repertoires in COVID-19. The assay was immunoSEQ multiplex PCR, and TCRdb's table has in-frame clones only and misses some. The table lists approximately 310,000 clones, approximately 88% of them singletons, with roughly 5% in the top ten. Sample: PBMCs or T cells enriched from blood (not recorded which). Receptor source: a man in his 60s who had recovered from COVID-19.

The gene calls are TRBV19 and TRBJ2-7; 12 bases match TRBD2. CDR1 and CDR2 from the germline V gene are LNHDA and SQIVND (reference sequence). This CDR3 contains 17 residues. The trim removed 5 bases at V and 4 bases at J, leaving 12 bases unmatched. The CDR3 region has the DNA TGTGCCAGTAGTTTGGGTATGACTAGCGGGAGTACGTACGAGCAGTACTTC. Its protein is CASSLGMTSGSTYEQYF.

The chain links TRBV19 to TRBJ2-7; 14 bases are shared with TRBD2. Germline assignment: CDR1 LNHDA and CDR2 SQIVND (reference sequence). J gave up 4 bases and V 4 bases, and 6 bases lay outside the gene matches. The CDR3 totals 16 residues. Here the CDR3 reads CASSTGTSGRRYEQYF. Written as DNA, the CDR3 is TGTGCCAGTAGTACGGGGACTAGCGGGAGAAGATACGAGCAGTACTTC.

Details on this clone: At one boundary the junction diverges from the germline segment, which might be a read error. The gene calls are TRBV7-7 and TRBJ1-4; a possible D gene is TRBD1 (5 bases). Germline V gene sequence: CDR1 SSHAT, CDR2 FNYEAQ (reference sequence). This CDR3 contains 15 residues. In DNA form, the CDR3 reads TGTGCTAGCAGCCGACAGTTTGCAACTAATGAAAAACTGTTTTTT. Protein: CASSRQFATNEKLFF.

The V and J genes are TRBV13 and TRBJ1-1; 12 bases are a match to TRBD1. This CDR3 contains 19 residues. V lost 4 bases to trimming and J lost 1 base; unmatched junction nucleotides: 13. The germline V gene has CDR1 PRHDT and CDR2 FYEKMQ (reference sequence). The CDR3 here is CASSSGEPGQGARNTEAFF. The CDR3 DNA reads TGTGCCAGCAGCTCGGGGGAGCCGGGACAGGGGGCTAGGAACACTGAAGCTTTCTTT.

The CDR3, as DNA: TGTGCCAGCAGTTTCCGCCCACTAGCGGGAGTTCCGGATACGCAGTATTTT. It is translated as CASSFRPLAGVPDTQYF. The V and J genes are TRBV27 and TRBJ2-3, with 11 bases that match TRBD2. This CDR3 region has 17 residues. V lost 3 bases to trimming and J lost 6 bases; unmatched junction nucleotides: 11. From germline, CDR1 is MNHEY and CDR2 SMNVEV (reference sequence).

The chain has TRBV5-4 and TRBJ2-1; the match to TRBD1 covers 7 bases. CDR3 length equals 14 residues. The germline CDR1 and CDR2 sequences are SGHNT and YYREEE (reference sequence). Trimming cost V 0 bases and J 6 bases; bases outside gene matches: 3. The CDR3 here is CASSLVDRANEQFF. CDR3 nucleotide sequence: TGTGCCAGCAGCTTGGTTGACAGGGCCAATGAGCAGTTCTTC.

This chain connects TRBV11-2 to TRBJ1-1; D is unclear. The CDR3 contains 13 residues. Trimming pared 3 bases from V and 4 bases from J, leaving 9 bases between. Per germline, CDR1 SGHAT and CDR2 FQNNGV. For the CDR3, the DNA is TGTGCCAGCAGCTTCTCACTGAGCACTGAAGCTTTCTTT. It codes for CASSFSLSTEAFF.

The genes are TRBV28 and TRBJ2-1; D might be TRBD2 (7 bases). V lost 2 bases, J lost 9 bases, and 17 bases lay in between. The CDR3 is 15 residues long. In germline, CDR1 is MDHEN, CDR2 SYDVKM. CDR3 coding DNA: TGTGCCAGCAGTTTAGCGGGAGCCCCACAGGGTGAGCAGTTCTTC. Residues: CASSLAGAPQGEQFF.

The CDR3 protein is CASSHLRQGSTDTQYF. CDR3 in DNA: TGTGCCAGCAGCCACCTACGACAGGGAAGCACAGATACGCAGTATTTT. This chain uses TRBV4-2 with TRBJ2-3; TRBD1 aligns across 7 bases. This CDR3 comprises 16 residues. V was clipped by 3 bases and J by 0 bases; unmatched bases: 6. The germline V gene encodes CDR1 LGHNA and CDR2 YNFKEQ.

The table lists this clone with a count of one. V is TRBV6-5 and J is TRBJ1-1; TRBD1 matches at 8 bases. V lost 6 bases and J lost 0; bases outside the gene matches: 3. The CDR3 has 14 residues. Germline V gives CDR1 MNHEY, CDR2 SVGAGI. Here the CDR3 reads CASRPTGVNTEAFF. As DNA, the CDR3 is TGTGCCAGCAGGCCGACAGGGGTGAACACTGAAGCTTTCTTT.

This clone appeared once. DNA of the CDR3: TGTGCCAGCAGCTTAGGGGTGGGAGGGCCTTACAATGAGCAGTTCTTC. Its protein product is CASSLGVGGPYNEQFF. The J gene is TRBJ2-1, the V gene TRBV7-2; TRBD2 matches at 7 bases. V lost 1 base, J lost 4 bases, and 7 bases stayed unmatched. CDR1 is SGHTA, CDR2 FQGNSA, per germline. This CDR3 is built from 16 residues.

The J gene is TRBJ1-2, the V gene TRBV28; possible D gene TRBD1, 5 bases. CDR3 length: 14 residues. V dropped 2 bases and J dropped 4 bases, with 11 bases sitting between them. The V gene's germline CDR1 is MDHEN and CDR2 SYDVKM. The CDR3, as DNA: TGTGCCAGCAGTTTAGGGGCCAGGCTCTATGGCTACACCTTC. As protein: CASSLGARLYGYTF.

CDR3 in amino acids: CASSLVGLAGDTQYF. The CDR3 nucleotides read TGCGCCAGCAGCTTGGTGGGACTAGCTGGGGATACGCAGTATTTT. The chain couples TRBV5-1 to TRBJ2-3, with 9 bases lining up with TRBD2. CDR1 SGHRS and CDR2 YFSETQ come from the germline V gene. CDR3 length equals 15 residues. V shed 0 bases, J shed 6 bases, and the junction held 5 bases outside the gene matches.

The rearrangement joins TRBV24-1 to TRBJ2-2; TRBD2 agrees at 14 bases. CDR3 size: 19 residues. Trimming removed 4 bases from V and 4 bases from J; junction bases left unmatched: 10. Germline V gene lookup returns CDR1 KGHDR and CDR2 SFDVKD. The CDR3 loop reads CATSDPVTSGRAITGELFF. Here the CDR3 DNA reads TGTGCCACCAGTGACCCAGTGACTAGCGGGAGGGCCATCACCGGGGAGCTGTTTTTT.